Sequencing of this T cell receptor beta chain was carried out in a study of CDR3 diversity in severe acne. Trimming pared 7 bases from V and 8 bases from J, leaving 11 bases between. The CDR3 runs to 12 residues. The V gene's germline CDR1 is MNHEY and CDR2 SVGAGI. TCRdb fed the PCR reads into MiXCR, producing one record per CDR3 protein. The table records under 95,000 distinct CDR3 sequences, about 48% of them present only once. The source is a male donor in good health, serving as a control. The sample was blood. The chain links TRBV6-5 to TRBJ1-4; TRBD1 might be the D (5 bases). The CDR3 sequence is CASTGGGEKLFF. CDR3 coding DNA: TGTGCCAGCACCGGGGGGGGAGAAAAACTGTTTTTT.